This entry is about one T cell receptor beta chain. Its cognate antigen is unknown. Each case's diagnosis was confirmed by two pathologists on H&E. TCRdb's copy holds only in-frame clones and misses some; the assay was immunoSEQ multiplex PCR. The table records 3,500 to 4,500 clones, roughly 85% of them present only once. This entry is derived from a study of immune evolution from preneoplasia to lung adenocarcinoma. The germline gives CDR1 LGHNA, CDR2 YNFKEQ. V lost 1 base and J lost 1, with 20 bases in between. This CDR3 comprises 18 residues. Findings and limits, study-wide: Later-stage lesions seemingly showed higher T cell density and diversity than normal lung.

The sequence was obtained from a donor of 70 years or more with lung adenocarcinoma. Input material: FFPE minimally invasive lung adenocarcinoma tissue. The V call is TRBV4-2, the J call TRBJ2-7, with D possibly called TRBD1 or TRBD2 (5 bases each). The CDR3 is CASSQAYGDRVLSYEQYF. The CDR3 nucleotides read TGTGCCAGCAGCCAAGCATATGGGGACCGCGTTCTTTCCTACGAGCAGTACTTC.